The subject of this entry is one T cell receptor (beta chain). In the authors' workflow: Using reference gene primer amplification, nucleated cell counts were estimated. Some clones are missing from TCRdb's copy, which holds only in-frame ones; the method was immunoSEQ multiplex PCR. V and J calls and clone size are as listed in that table; D and trimming were resolved from the DNA. The table has about 230,000 clones, 80% to 90% seen once. This record belongs to a study of blood T cell repertoires in COVID-19. Study information: Sites in the United States, Italy and Spain provided acute and convalescent COVID-19 samples. In each case, the material was cDNA or gDNA derived from T cells, B-cell-depleted T cells, or PBMCs.

Germline V gives CDR1 MNHEY, CDR2 SVGAGI. This CDR3 is 16 amino acids long. V dropped 0 bases and J dropped 0 bases, with 9 bases sitting between them. What was sequenced was peripheral blood. The chain carries TRBV6-5 and TRBJ1-3; D remains unclear. The receptor was derived from a woman aged 80 or older with active or convalescent COVID-19. The CDR3 reads CASSYSTGVSGNTIYF. CDR3 DNA: TGTGCCAGCAGTTACTCGACGGGAGTCTCTGGAAACACCATATATTTT.